Listed below are T cell receptor beta chains from one sample, sequenced in a study of blood T cells in healthy people across ages. MiXCR, run by TCRdb on the 5' RACE reads, gives a single entry per CDR3 protein. The table records about 780,000 distinct CDR3 sequences, 20% to 30% of them present only once. These data are also associated with another study on T cells of mothers and their children.

Material: blood. These receptors were obtained from a boy aged 5-17 years in good health. Both conserved end residues are part of each CDR3. Fields, in order: D gene, V gene, J gene, clone size, CDR3 DNA, CDR3 protein. The D gene is left open where the match is weak. For some rows the clone size is stated as once, few or many, or as a class when expanded; others skip it.

NA	TRBV12-3/TRBV12-4	TRBJ2-3	NA	TGTGCCAGCAGTTTAAGGCAGAACAGCCGGGTGGAAGATACGCAGTATTTT	CASSLRQNSRVEDTQYF
NA	TRBV20-1	TRBJ2-5	NA	TGCAGTGCTCATACAGGGCGGGAGACCCAGTACTTC	CSAHTGRETQYF
NA	TRBV2	TRBJ2-1	few	TGTGCCAGCAGATCCACCGGGACCACCTACAATGAGCAGTTCTTC	CASRSTGTTYNEQFF
NA	TRBV6-1	TRBJ1-1	NA	TGTGCCAGCAGGGGGGGGCAGTTTGACACTGAAGCTTTCTTT	CASRGGQFDTEAFF
NA	TRBV20-1	TRBJ2-1	NA	TGCAGTGCTGCCCCAGGGGGGGGATTGAGGAATGAGCAGTTCTTC	CSAAPGGGLRNEQFF
NA	TRBV6-5	TRBJ2-7	NA	TGTGCCAGCAGTTCCTCCCTGGGGGACGAGCAGTACTTC	CASSSSLGDEQYF
NA	TRBV5-5	TRBJ2-2	NA	TGTGCCAGCAGCCCTGGCCCCGCGCAGGGGACCGGGGAGCTGTTTTTT	CASSPGPAQGTGELFF
NA	TRBV6-6	TRBJ1-5	NA	TGTGCCAGCACTCCGGACAGACGCAATCAGCCCCAGCATTTT	CASTPDRRNQPQHF
NA	TRBV10-3	TRBJ2-7	few	TGTGCCATCAGTGAGTCTGAGGGGCTTTCCTACGAGCAGTACTTC	CAISESEGLSYEQYF
NA	TRBV10-3	TRBJ2-5	few	TGTGCCATCAGTGAGGTCGAAAGGGAGACCCAGTACTTC	CAISEVERETQYF
NA	TRBV11-1	TRBJ1-2	few	TGTGCCAGCAGCCGCTATGGAGGTGGCTACACCTTC	CASSRYGGGYTF
TRBD1	TRBV4-1	TRBJ2-7	once	TGCGCCGGCAGCCAAAGACAGGGTGGTGGCTACGAGCAGTACTTC	CAGSQRQGGGYEQYF
TRBD1	TRBV19	TRBJ2-1	NA	TGTGCCAGTGACCGGACAGGGGGAGAGCAGTTCTTC	CASDRTGGEQFF
NA	TRBV5-1	TRBJ2-6	once	TGCGCCAGCAGCTTCAGTGGGACTGGACGCTCTGGGGCCAACGTCCTGACTTTC	CASSFSGTGRSGANVLTF
TRBD2	TRBV2	TRBJ2-1	few	TGTGCCAGCAGTGAAATCCCGGGGGGGTGGGGTGAGCAGTTCTTC	CASSEIPGGWGEQFF
TRBD2	TRBV7-9	TRBJ2-7	few	TGTGCCAGCAGCCCCCACACCCGGGGGGGTCGGGACGAGCAGTACTTC	CASSPHTRGGRDEQYF
NA	TRBV6-1	TRBJ1-4	NA	TGTGCCAGCAGTGAAACAGCACTAAGTTTTGCAACTAATGAAAAACTGTTTTTT	CASSETALSFATNEKLFF
TRBD1	TRBV5-5	TRBJ1-1	NA	TGTGCCAGCAGCCTGCGGAGGACAGGGGGCGGAGAAGCTTTCTTT	CASSLRRTGGGEAFF
NA	TRBV28	TRBJ2-7	few	TGTGCCAGCAGTGCCACCGGGTCAACCTACGAGCAGTACTTC	CASSATGSTYEQYF
TRBD2	TRBV3-1	TRBJ2-7	NA	TGTGCCAGCAGCCCTAGCGGGAGTCGGTCCTACGAGCAGTACTTC	CASSPSGSRSYEQYF
TRBD2	TRBV12-3/TRBV12-4	TRBJ2-1	few	TGTGCCAGCAGTTTTAGGGGACTAGCACCGGATGAGCAGTTCTTC	CASSFRGLAPDEQFF
TRBD2	TRBV11-2	TRBJ2-5	NA	TGTGCCAGCAGCTTAGGGGAGACTAGCGGGGGGTACGAGACCCAGTACTTC	CASSLGETSGGYETQYF
NA	TRBV5-1	TRBJ2-2	few	TGCGCCAGCAGCCTTGTAGCTGACGCGAACACCGGGGAGCTGTTTTTT	CASSLVADANTGELFF
TRBD1	TRBV29-1	TRBJ2-5	few	TGCAGCGGGGTGGACAGGGGTTCTTTGGAGACCCAGTACTTC	CSGVDRGSLETQYF
NA	TRBV20-1	TRBJ1-4	once	TGCAGTGCCCTGACGGGAGGGGCCGATGAAAAACTGTTTTTT	CSALTGGADEKLFF
NA	TRBV30	TRBJ1-1	few	TGTGCCTGGACAGGGGTAGGGACTGAAGCTTTCTTT	CAWTGVGTEAFF
TRBD2	TRBV2	TRBJ2-2	NA	TGTGCCAGCAGAGGACTAGCGGGGGGGACCGGGGAGCTGTTTTTT	CASRGLAGGTGELFF
NA	TRBV3-1	TRBJ2-7	few	TGTGCCAGCAGCCTTCAAGCTGGCTACGAGCAGTACTTC	CASSLQAGYEQYF
TRBD1	TRBV28	TRBJ1-2	once	TGTGCCAGCATCCCAGGGGGAACGCCTAACCTTAACTATGGCTACACCTTC	CASIPGGTPNLNYGYTF
NA	TRBV5-1	TRBJ2-7	NA	TGCGCCAGCAGTTTGCCCTCCCCGGTGTCTTACGAGCAGTACTTC	CASSLPSPVSYEQYF
TRBD1	TRBV20-1	TRBJ2-7	few	TGCAGTGCTCACCGGGACAGGGGGACCTACGAGCAGTACTTC	CSAHRDRGTYEQYF
NA	TRBV10-2	TRBJ2-1	NA	TGCGCCAGCAGTGAGTCCCGGGACTTAGCGAACAATGAGCAGTTCTTC	CASSESRDLANNEQFF
TRBD2	TRBV6-6	TRBJ2-5	NA	TGTGCCAGCAGGCCAGCGGGGGGGGAGGAGACCCAGTACTTC	CASRPAGGEETQYF
NA	TRBV15	TRBJ1-2	NA	TGTGCCACCAGCAGAGACTCAAGCCTAGGCTACACCTTC	CATSRDSSLGYTF
NA	TRBV2	TRBJ1-4	NA	TGTGCCAGCAGTGAAGAAACAGCGAATGAAAAACTGTTTTTT	CASSEETANEKLFF
NA	TRBV14	TRBJ2-3	NA	TGTGCCAGCAGCGCCTCGCTCCCGACCACAGGGGATACGCAGTATTTT	CASSASLPTTGDTQYF
NA	TRBV15	TRBJ2-3	few	TGTGCCACCAGCAGAGTGGGAGAATCTAGCACAGATACGCAGTATTTT	CATSRVGESSTDTQYF
NA	TRBV5-5	TRBJ1-1	NA	TGTGCCAGCAGCCTGGTTCAGCGAAGCACTGAAGCTTTCTTT	CASSLVQRSTEAFF
TRBD1	TRBV6-5	TRBJ1-4	NA	TGTGCCAGCAGTTACCTCGGACAGGACGGGACTAATGAAAAACTGTTTTTT	CASSYLGQDGTNEKLFF
TRBD1	TRBV4-1	TRBJ1-4	many	TGCGCCAGCAGCCAAGAGAGGGGGACAGGGGATGAAAAACTGTTTTTT	CASSQERGTGDEKLFF
NA	TRBV29-1	TRBJ2-3	few	TGCAGCGTTGAAGCGAGTACTAGCACAGATACGCAGTATTTT	CSVEASTSTDTQYF
TRBD2	TRBV2	TRBJ2-3	NA	TGTGCCAGCAGTGAACGGGCTAGCGGGGGCACAGATACGCAGTATTTT	CASSERASGGTDTQYF
TRBD2	TRBV5-1	TRBJ2-1	few	TGCGCCAGCAGCTTCGGAACTAGCGGGGGGGCAGTTGAGCAGTTCTTC	CASSFGTSGGAVEQFF
NA	TRBV12-3/TRBV12-4	TRBJ1-4	once	TGTGCCAGCAGATCCCTGGGGAGGAAACTGTTTTTT	CASRSLGRKLFF
NA	TRBV28	TRBJ2-1	NA	TGTGCCAGCAGAACGAGGGATGAGCAGTTCTTC	CASRTRDEQFF
NA	TRBV7-3	TRBJ2-5	NA	TGTGCCAGCAGCTTAAATGCAGGTCGAGAGACCCAGTACTTC	CASSLNAGRETQYF
TRBD1	TRBV29-1	TRBJ1-2	few	TGCAGCGTTGAAGATCGGACAGGGGCCCCTATCTATGGCTACACCTTC	CSVEDRTGAPIYGYTF
TRBD1	TRBV4-1	TRBJ1-4	few	TGCGCCAGCAGCCTCGGGGCTCTGCGGGACAGGGATGAAAAACTGTTTTTT	CASSLGALRDRDEKLFF
TRBD1	TRBV29-1	TRBJ1-2	NA	TGCAGCGTTGCTGGACAGGTTTACACCTTC	CSVAGQVYTF
TRBD2	TRBV4-2	TRBJ2-3	few	TGTGCCAGCAGCCAACAACGACTAGCGGGGGAAGATACGCAGTATTTT	CASSQQRLAGEDTQYF
NA	TRBV5-1	TRBJ1-3	NA	TGCGCCAGCAGCTTTACAGGGTTCTCTGGAAACACCATATATTTT	CASSFTGFSGNTIYF
NA	TRBV7-6	TRBJ2-5	many	TGTGCCAGCAGCTTAGGGGCAGAAGAGACCCAGTACTTC	CASSLGAEETQYF
NA	TRBV5-1	TRBJ1-1	NA	TGCGCCAGCAGCACGGGGGGCGCCTCCACTGAAGCTTTCTTT	CASSTGGASTEAFF